Each of the 14 T cell receptor beta chains below was sequenced from the same sample in a study of blood T cell repertoires in COVID-19. Some clones are missing from TCRdb's copy, which holds only in-frame ones; the method was immunoSEQ multiplex PCR. The table includes approximately 210,000 clones, more than 70% detected once. The specimen was PBMCs or T cells enriched from blood (not recorded which). Receptors were obtained from a young man with acute COVID-19.

The chain carries TRBV19 and TRBJ1-2; 7 bases are a match to TRBD1. Trimming removed 0 bases from V and 5 bases from J; junction bases left unmatched: 9. Per the germline V gene, CDR1 is LNHDA and CDR2 is SQIVND (reference sequence). This CDR3 spans 16 amino acids. This chain's CDR3 is CASSIDPGGQDYGYTF. CDR3 DNA sequence: TGTGCCAGTAGTATAGATCCCGGTGGACAGGATTATGGCTACACCTTC.

This clone has just a few counts. The rearrangement uses TRBV2 and TRBJ2-7; a possible D gene is TRBD2 (6 bases). CDR3 length equals 15 residues. Germline values: CDR1 SNHLY, CDR2 FYNNEI. Trimming took off 7 bases at V and 0 bases at J, with 16 bases between the two ends. Here the CDR3 DNA reads TGTGCCAGCACCCCAAGCGTAGCGGACTCCTACGAGCAGTACTTC. As protein: CASTPSVADSYEQYF.

This chain links TRBV7-9 with TRBJ1-5; no clear D. The germline CDR1 and CDR2 sequences are SEHNR and FQNEAQ (reference sequence). This CDR3 has 15 amino acids. The V and J ends lost 1 base and 1 base respectively, with 8 bases between them. The CDR3 protein is CASSLGAASNQPQHF. As DNA, the CDR3 is TGTGCCAGCAGCTTAGGGGCAGCCAGCAATCAGCCCCAGCATTTT.

The chain has TRBV6-1 and TRBJ2-3, with D perhaps matching TRBD1 (5 bases). The V and J ends lost 2 bases and 3 bases respectively, with 12 bases between them. The germline V gene encodes CDR1 MNHNS and CDR2 SASEGT. The CDR3 has 15 residues. The DNA for the CDR3 is TGTGCCAGCAGTGAACAGGGTGGCCGAACAGATACGCAGTATTTT. Encoded protein: CASSEQGGRTDTQYF.

J is TRBJ2-1 and V is TRBV6-5, with 8 bases lining up with TRBD1. V gave up 2 bases and J gave up 9 bases; unmatched junction bases: 6. The germline CDR1 and CDR2 sequences are MNHEY and SVGAGI. This CDR3 region has 14 residues. CDR3 bases: TGTGCCAGCAGTTACAAACCAACAGGGGGTGAGCAGTTCTTC. Translation: CASSYKPTGGEQFF.

This clone was seen a single time. The rearrangement uses TRBV5-4 and TRBJ2-3; D is perhaps TRBD2 (6 bases). The CDR3 spans 15 residues. V lost 1 base to trimming and J lost 3 bases, with 12 bases between them. CDR1 and CDR2 (germline): SGHNT, YYREEE (reference sequence). The CDR3 nucleotides read TGTGCCAGCAGCTTGTCGGAGGGGTGGACAGATACGCAGTATTTT. Its protein product is CASSLSEGWTDTQYF.

V is TRBV6-5 and J is TRBJ1-1; D not certain. Trimming took off 1 base at V and 3 bases at J, with 6 bases between the two ends. This CDR3 comprises 13 residues. The V gene's germline CDR1 is MNHEY and CDR2 SVGAGI. The CDR3 nucleotides read TGTGCCAGCAGTTACTTGGGAGACACTGAAGCTTTCTTT. Translated, it gives CASSYLGDTEAFF.

V gene TRBV6-5 combines with J gene TRBJ1-1; D call uncertain. The V end lost 5 bases, the J end lost 1 base, and 11 bases lay between the germline ends. Germline V gives CDR1 MNHEY, CDR2 SVGAGI. This CDR3 contains 14 residues. The CDR3 protein is CASSHIPQNTEAFF. The CDR3 DNA follows: TGTGCCAGCAGTCACATCCCACAGAACACTGAAGCTTTCTTT.

This rearrangement joins TRBV7-9 to TRBJ2-7; 10 bases agree with TRBD2. V dropped 6 bases and J dropped 5; count of bases not matched to a gene: 4. CDR3 length: 13 residues. In germline, CDR1 is SEHNR, CDR2 FQNEAQ (reference sequence). CDR3 region: CASRPSGGDEQYF. The CDR3 nucleotides are TGTGCCAGCAGACCTAGCGGGGGTGACGAGCAGTACTTC.

This chain uses TRBV7-6 with TRBJ1-2; no firm D call. V lost 1 base to trimming and J lost 8 bases, with 8 bases between them. This CDR3 comprises 12 residues. Germline V CDR1 and CDR2: SGHVS, FNYEAQ. CDR3 in amino acids: CASSLGGGGYTF. Here the CDR3 DNA reads TGTGCCAGCAGCTTAGGGGGAGGCGGCTACACCTTC.

The genes are TRBV30 and TRBJ2-5, with 7 bases fitting TRBD2. V was pared by 2 bases and J by 5 bases, with 11 bases of the junction left unmatched. The CDR3 length is 15 residues. Germline values: CDR1 GTSNPN, CDR2 SVGIG (reference sequence). The CDR3 is CAWSPLGQGGETQYF. The CDR3 coding sequence is TGTGCCTGGAGTCCCCTGGGGCAGGGAGGGGAGACCCAGTACTTC.

CDR3 residues: CASSDSGGGTGELFF. As DNA, the CDR3 is TGTGCCAGCAGCGACAGCGGGGGGGGCACCGGGGAGCTGTTTTTT. The chain uses TRBV2 and TRBJ2-2; 10 nucleotides agree with TRBD2. V was clipped by 6 bases and J by 4 bases; unmatched bases: 5. Germline CDR1 SNHLY, CDR2 FYNNEI. The CDR3 runs to 15 residues.

There are many counts of this clone. The V and J genes are TRBV9 and TRBJ1-1; TRBD1 is a possible D gene (5 bases). This CDR3 comprises 13 residues. V gave up 7 bases and J gave up 0 bases, with 10 bases separating them. Germline CDR1 and CDR2: SGDLS and YYNGEE. The CDR3 is CASGQGMNTEAFF. CDR3 in DNA: TGTGCCAGCGGGCAGGGAATGAACACTGAAGCTTTCTTT. Looking up the rest from reference TRBV9 and TRBJ1-1 gives the full variable domain: DSGVTQTPKHLITATGQRVTLRCSPRSGDLSVYWYQQSLDQGLQFLIQYYNGEERAKGNILERFSAQQFPDLHSELNLSSLELGDSALYFCASGQGMNTEAFFGQGTRLTVV.

This rearrangement joins TRBV19 to TRBJ1-5; 9 nucleotides align to TRBD1. Losses at the gene ends were 3 bases for V and 1 base for J; bases not matched to a gene: 4. Germline V gene sequence: CDR1 LNHDA, CDR2 SQIVND (reference sequence). The CDR3 loop spans 16 amino acids. The CDR3 DNA follows: TGTGCCAGTAGTATGACAGGGGGTTTAAGCAATCAGCCCCAGCATTTT. Its protein is CASSMTGGLSNQPQHF.